This T cell receptor (beta chain) came from a study of OX40 agonist ivuxolimab in advanced cancers. Study background: Patients were infused with ivuxolimab every 2 weeks at 0.01 to 10 mg/kg.

In regard to this clone: The antigen is undetermined.

Broader study findings: Expanded clones were, on average, more numerous in CD8+ T cells than in CD4+.

V lost 2 bases and J lost 1, with 6 bases in between. CDR1 SGHRS and CDR2 YFSETQ come from the germline V gene. The CDR3 extends over 13 amino acids. Clones were sequenced by immunoSEQ multiplex PCR, and TCRdb holds only the in-frame ones, with some missing. The table includes 45,000 to 55,000 clones, 75% to 85% detected once. The chain employs TRBV5-1 and TRBJ1-1, with D unclear. Specimen: CD4+ or CD8+ T cells sorted from blood, collected in a trial of the OX40 agonist ivuxolimab. The TCR was taken from an adult with an advanced solid tumor such as melanoma, head and neck, liver or kidney cancer. The DNA of the CDR3 is TGCGCCAGCAGCTTCGAGACGAACACTGAAGCTTTCTTT. Translating gives CASSFETNTEAFF.